This T cell receptor (beta chain) was found in a study of blood T cells in healthy people across ages. Regarding this clonotype: Given the absence of the conserved phenylalanine or tryptophan at the CDR3 end, a read error is likely.

The CDR3 has 13 residues. The V and J ends lost 7 bases and 2 bases, in that order; junction bases with no gene match: 4. Germline CDR1 reads SQVTM; CDR2 reads ANQGSEA. Together with a sample-barcoded 5' primer, a J-beta primer mix was included in a second PCR lasting about 6 to 11 cycles. TCRdb used MiXCR to reprocess the 5' RACE reads, holding one entry per CDR3 protein. Among around 1,000,000 distinct CDR3 sequences listed, approximately 25% were seen once. These sequences were also reported in another study, on T cells of mothers and their children.

The V and J genes are TRBV29-1 and TRBJ2-3, with 9 nucleotides matching TRBD2. The clonotype originates from a girl aged 2-10 years in good health. Sample: blood. The CDR3 region has the DNA TGCAGCGATGCTAGCGGGGTCACAGATACGCAGTATTCT. It is translated as CSDASGVTDTQYS.